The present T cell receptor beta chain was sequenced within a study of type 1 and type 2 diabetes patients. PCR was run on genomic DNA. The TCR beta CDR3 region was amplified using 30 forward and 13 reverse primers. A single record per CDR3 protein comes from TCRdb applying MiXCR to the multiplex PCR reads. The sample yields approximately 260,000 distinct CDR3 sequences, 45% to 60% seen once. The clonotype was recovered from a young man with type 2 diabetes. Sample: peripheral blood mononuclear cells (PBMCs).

This CDR3 is CASGSLNTHLTLHF. In DNA, the CDR3 is TGTGCCAGCGGTTCACTTAACACACACCTCACCCTCCACTTT. This chain connects TRBV6-1 to TRBJ1-6, with unresolved D. Deletions cut 8 bases from V and 14 bases from J, with 22 bases between. CDR1 is MNHNS and CDR2 is SASEGT in the germline V gene. The CDR3 loop spans 14 amino acids.